Below, 21 T cell receptor beta chains from the same sample are listed, as sequenced in a study of blood T cell repertoires in COVID-19. The data were produced by immunoSEQ multiplex PCR, yet TCRdb's version contains in-frame clones alone and is incomplete. The sample lists approximately 150,000 clones; approximately 84% were seen once. The sequencing input was peripheral blood. The receptors derive from a human donor in a cohort sampled during active COVID-19.

The chain is built from TRBV9 and TRBJ2-1; TRBD2 is a possible D gene (5 bases). CDR3 length: 13 residues. Trimming stripped 2 bases from V and 9 bases from J, with 12 bases between. The germline V gene has CDR1 SGDLS and CDR2 YYNGEE. The CDR3 DNA sequence: TGTGCCAGCAGCGTTCGATGGGAGACTGAGCAGTTCTTC. Its translation: CASSVRWETEQFF.

This clone was seen only once. The chain employs TRBV5-4 and TRBJ2-2, with 12 bases matching TRBD2. The germline gives CDR1 SGHNT, CDR2 YYREEE (reference sequence). With 4 bases clipped from V and 4 bases from J, the junction kept 8 bases outside the gene matches. The CDR3 spans 17 residues. DNA of the CDR3: TGTGCCAGCAGCATAGGGCCTAGCGGGGGGGTCACCGGGGAGCTGTTTTTT. Amino acid sequence: CASSIGPSGGVTGELFF.

The V and J genes are TRBV7-8 and TRBJ2-1, with TRBD2 matching over 7 bases. In germline, CDR1 is SGHVS, CDR2 FQNEAQ. With V trimmed by 0 bases and J by 2 bases, 1 base remained unmatched. This CDR3 comprises 15 residues. The DNA of the CDR3 is TGTGCCAGCAGCTTAGCGGGAGGGACCTACAATGAGCAGTTCTTC. Translation gives CASSLAGGTYNEQFF.

The chain uses TRBV6-5 and TRBJ2-3; TRBD2 aligns across 13 bases. V lost 2 bases to trimming and J lost 1 base; unmatched junction nucleotides: 0. Per the germline V gene, CDR1 is MNHEY and CDR2 is SVGAGI. This CDR3 has 16 amino acids. CDR3 region: CASSYGLAGGTDTQYF. CDR3 sequence (DNA): TGTGCCAGCAGTTACGGACTAGCGGGAGGCACAGATACGCAGTATTTT.

The rearrangement links TRBV7-8 to TRBJ1-1, with no clear D. CDR3 length: 15 amino acids. The V end lost 0 bases, the J end lost 4 bases, and 12 bases lay between the germline ends. CDR1 SGHVS and CDR2 FQNEAQ come from the germline V gene. CDR3 loop: CASSLAWATSTEAFF. The CDR3 DNA reads as TGTGCCAGCAGCTTAGCGTGGGCCACGAGCACTGAAGCTTTCTTT.

The genes are TRBV11-2 and TRBJ2-7; possibly TRBD1 for D (6 bases). The CDR3 consists of 13 residues. The germline V gene has CDR1 SGHAT and CDR2 FQNNGV. With 3 bases removed from V and 2 bases from J, the gap between germline ends came to 8 bases. The CDR3 loop is CASSFRDTYEQYV. The CDR3 DNA reads TGTGCCAGCAGCTTCCGGGACACCTACGAGCAGTACGTC.

In this sample, this clone turned up once. This specimen includes other DNA sequences encoding the same CDR3. The chain's CDR3 is CATSRDPGSYNEQFF. CDR3 nucleotides: TGTGCCACCAGCAGAGATCCGGGGTCCTACAATGAGCAGTTCTTC. The V and J genes are TRBV15 and TRBJ2-1; tentatively, D is TRBD2 (5 bases). The CDR3 has 15 amino acids. The germline gives CDR1 LNHNV, CDR2 YYDKDF (reference sequence). The V and J ends lost 0 bases and 1 base respectively, with 7 bases between them.

In its sample, this clone was seen once. This chain uses TRBV2 with TRBJ1-5; D uncertain. V lost 6 bases and J lost 3, with 9 bases in between. From germline, CDR1 is SNHLY and CDR2 FYNNEI. The CDR3 length is 13 residues. CDR3 sequence reads: CASRAGLNQPQHF. The DNA for the CDR3 is TGTGCCAGCAGAGCGGGTCTCAATCAGCCCCAGCATTTT.

This chain's CDR3 is CASTLPPGLAGGNTGELFF. The CDR3, as DNA: TGTGCCAGCACCCTTCCACCGGGACTAGCGGGAGGGAACACCGGGGAGCTGTTTTTT. This chain joins TRBV21-1 and TRBJ2-2; the D call in the table, TRBD2, was not verified against the DNA. TRBV21-1 is annotated as a pseudogene. CDR3 length: 19 residues.

This clone was detected a few times. The J gene is TRBJ2-1, the V gene TRBV7-9, with TRBD1 matching 8 bases. Germline CDR1 is SEHNR and CDR2 is FQNEAQ (reference sequence). V shed 1 base, J shed 7 bases, and the junction held 6 bases outside the gene matches. The CDR3 is 15 amino acids. The CDR3 bases are TGTGCCAGCAGCTTAGGACAGGGGTCGGCAAATGAGCAGTTCTTC. This encodes CASSLGQGSANEQFF.

This clone was observed a single time. V is TRBV4-2 and J is TRBJ2-6, with a weak D call TRBD2 (6 bases). This CDR3 is built from 19 residues. Germline V gives CDR1 LGHNA, CDR2 YNFKEQ. Trimming cost V 0 bases and J 0 bases, with 15 bases left between them. In DNA, the CDR3 is TGTGCCAGCAGCCAAGAGTTAGGCGGGATTCGCTCTGGGGCCAACGTCCTGACTTTC. Protein product: CASSQELGGIRSGANVLTF.

This clone has a count of ten or more. One junction end disagrees with the germline gene, perhaps due to a read error. The gene calls are TRBV7-7 and TRBJ2-2, with TRBD1 identical over 8 bases. This CDR3 comprises 16 residues. Germline V gene sequence: CDR1 SSHAT, CDR2 FNYEAQ (reference sequence). CDR3 bases: TGTGCTAGCAGCTTAAGACAGGGGTCGGGCACCGGGGAGCTGTTTTTT. Translated, it gives CASSLRQGSGTGELFF.

The chain carries TRBV6-5 and TRBJ1-1; D is uncertain. V lost 3 bases and J 0 bases, leaving 8 bases between the germline ends. Germline CDR1 is MNHEY and CDR2 is SVGAGI. The CDR3 contains 14 residues. The CDR3 DNA reads TGTGCCAGCAGTTATGAGGGTTTGAACACTGAAGCTTTCTTT. It specifies CASSYEGLNTEAFF.

The rearrangement uses TRBV29-1 and TRBJ2-3; maybe TRBD2 (5 bases). Germline CDR1 and CDR2: SQVTM and ANQGSEA. The CDR3 totals 13 residues. V was clipped by 3 bases and J by 4 bases, with 11 bases between them. The CDR3 sequence: CSVEAGNSDTQYF. The DNA for the CDR3 is TGCAGCGTTGAGGCCGGGAACTCAGATACGCAGTATTTT.

The rearrangement uses TRBV7-9 and TRBJ2-5, with D perhaps TRBD2 (6 bases). Per the germline V gene, CDR1 is SEHNR and CDR2 is FQNEAQ (reference sequence). V lost 2 bases, J lost 2 bases, and 12 bases lay in between. This CDR3 is 15 amino acids long. The CDR3 region has the DNA TGTGCCAGCAGCTTACGCGGGGACTGGCAAGAGACCCAGTACTTC. This codes for CASSLRGDWQETQYF. Full variable domain (remainder filled in from reference TRBV7-9 and TRBJ2-5): DTGVSQNPRHKITKRGQNVTFRCDPISEHNRLYWYRQTLGQGPEFLTYFQNEAQLEKSRLLSDRFSAERPKGSFSTLEIQRTEQGDSAMYLCASSLRGDWQETQYFGPGTRLLVL.

The CDR3 region has the DNA TGTGCCAGCAGCCAACGTCCGGAGGGGGCTTACAATGAGCAGTTCTTC. This encodes CASSQRPEGAYNEQFF. V and J are TRBV3-1 (or the pseudogene TRBV3-2) and TRBJ2-1, with D possibly TRBD1 on 7 matching bases. Germline CDR1 LGHDT, CDR2 YNNKEL (reference sequence). Trimming left V 2 bases short and J 4 bases short, with 15 bases between. The CDR3 has 16 residues.

The chain joins TRBV2 to TRBJ1-5, with D hard to call. This CDR3 comprises 15 residues. Germline CDR1 and CDR2: SNHLY and FYNNEI. V was pared by 3 bases and J by 0 bases, with 9 bases between. The DNA for the CDR3 is TGTGCCAGCAGTGACCCGCTCTATAGCAATCAGCCCCAGCATTTT. As protein: CASSDPLYSNQPQHF.

The chain recombines TRBV28 with TRBJ2-7; D remains ambiguous. Trimming removed 4 bases at V and 5 bases at J, with 9 bases between. This CDR3 comprises 12 residues. Germline CDR1 MDHEN, CDR2 SYDVKM. The CDR3 coding sequence is TGTGCCAGCAGTTCTCGGTCGCACGAGCAGTACTTC. Translation gives CASSSRSHEQYF.

This clone has a count of ten or more. The chain links TRBV10-3 to TRBJ2-7, with D tentatively TRBD1 (6 bases). CDR3 length: 16 amino acids. Germline V gives CDR1 ENHRY, CDR2 SYGVKD. With 2 bases removed from V and 0 bases from J, the gap between germline ends came to 14 bases. The CDR3 protein is CAISERGTPTSYEQYV. Here the CDR3 DNA reads TGTGCCATCAGTGAGAGGGGGACACCCACCTCCTACGAGCAGTACGTC.

The rearrangement uses TRBV3-1 (or the pseudogene TRBV3-2) and TRBJ1-2; D gene ambiguous. The V gene's germline CDR1 is LGHDT and CDR2 YNNKEL (reference sequence). CDR3 length: 13 residues. The V gene lost 0 bases and the J gene lost 7 bases, with 9 bases spanning the gap. This CDR3 reads CASSQDGSFGYTF. CDR3 bases: TGTGCCAGCAGCCAAGATGGTAGTTTTGGCTACACCTTC.

This chain joins TRBV19 and TRBJ2-5, with 13 bases that match TRBD2. Germline V CDR1 and CDR2: LNHDA, SQIVND (reference sequence). CDR3 length: 15 amino acids. The J segment lost 2 bases and the V segment lost 5 bases, leaving 2 bases of the junction unmatched. CDR3 residues: CASSPGLAGQETQYF. CDR3 DNA sequence: TGTGCCAGTAGTCCGGGACTAGCGGGGCAAGAGACCCAGTACTTC. Full variable domain (rest looked up from reference TRBV19 and TRBJ2-5): DGGITQSPKYLFRKEGQNVTLSCEQNLNHDAMYWYRQDPGQGLRLIYYSQIVNDFQKGDIAEGYSVSREKKESFPLTVTSAQKNPTAFYLCASSPGLAGQETQYFGPGTRLLVL.